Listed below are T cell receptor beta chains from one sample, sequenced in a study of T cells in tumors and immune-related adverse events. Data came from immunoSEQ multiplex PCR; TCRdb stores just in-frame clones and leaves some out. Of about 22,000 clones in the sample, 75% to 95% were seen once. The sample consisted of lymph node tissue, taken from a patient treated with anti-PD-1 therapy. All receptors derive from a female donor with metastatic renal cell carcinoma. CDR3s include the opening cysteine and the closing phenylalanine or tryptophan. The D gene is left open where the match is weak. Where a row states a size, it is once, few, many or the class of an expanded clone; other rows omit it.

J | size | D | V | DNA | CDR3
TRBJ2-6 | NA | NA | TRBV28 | TGTGCCAGCAGGCCCTTTGGGGGGACCCTGGGCTCTGGGGCCAACGTCCTGACTTTC | CASRPFGGTLGSGANVLTF
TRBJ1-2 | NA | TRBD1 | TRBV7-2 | TGTGCCAGCAGCTTAGAGACAGGGTCGTATGGCTACACCTTC | CASSLETGSYGYTF
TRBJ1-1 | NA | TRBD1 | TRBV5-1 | TGCGCCAGCAGCAGATCACAGGGGGCCACTGAAGCTTTCTTT | CASSRSQGATEAFF
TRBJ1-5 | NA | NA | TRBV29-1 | TGCAGCGTTGAGGGTGGGGACAATCAGCCCCAGCATTTT | CSVEGGDNQPQHF
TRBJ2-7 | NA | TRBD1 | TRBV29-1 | TGCAGCGTTCGGACAGGCTACGAGCAGTACTTC | CSVRTGYEQYF
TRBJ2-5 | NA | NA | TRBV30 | TGTGCCTGGAGTGGGGCTTCTCAAGAGACCCAGTACTTC | CAWSGASQETQYF
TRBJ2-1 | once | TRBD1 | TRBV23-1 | TGCGCCAGCAGAACAGGGGAAGGGCTAGCAGCCTTCTACAATGAGCAGTTCTTC | CASRTGEGLAAFYNEQFF
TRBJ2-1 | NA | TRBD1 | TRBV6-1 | TGTGCCAGCAAGCAGGACAGGGGCCCCTACAATGAGCAGTTCTTC | CASKQDRGPYNEQFF
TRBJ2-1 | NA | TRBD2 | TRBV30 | TGTGCCTGGAGTGCTTTTAGCGGGAGCGGTGAGCAGTTCTTC | CAWSAFSGSGEQFF
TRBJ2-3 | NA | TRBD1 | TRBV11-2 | TGTGCCAGCAGCCCTAACCTCGGACAGGGTGGTACGCAGTATTTT | CASSPNLGQGGTQYF
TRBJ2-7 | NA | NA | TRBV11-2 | TGTGCCAGCAGCTCTACCTTGACTAGCGAGCAGTACTTC | CASSSTLTSEQYF
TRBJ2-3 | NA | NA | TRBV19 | TGTGCCAGTAGTTACAGTGCAAGACGGGCAGATACGCAGTATTTT | CASSYSARRADTQYF
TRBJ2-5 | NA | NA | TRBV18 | TGTGCCAGCTCACAGACACAAGAGACCCAGTACTTC | CASSQTQETQYF
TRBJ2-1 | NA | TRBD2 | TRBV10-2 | TGCGCCAGCAGACTAGCGGGGACCTACAATGAGCAGTTCTTC | CASRLAGTYNEQFF
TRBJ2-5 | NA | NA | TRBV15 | TGTGCCACCAGCCGAGGTGAACGGACGGAGACCCAGTACTTC | CATSRGERTETQYF
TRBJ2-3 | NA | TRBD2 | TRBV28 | TGTGCCAGCAGCCCCGACAGTTACGGGAGGGCAGATACGCAGTATTTT | CASSPDSYGRADTQYF
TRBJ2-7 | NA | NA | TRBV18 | TGTGCCAGCTCACTAACGGATTACGAGCAGTACTTC | CASSLTDYEQYF
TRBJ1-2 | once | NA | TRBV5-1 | TGCGCCAGCAGCTTGGCCAAGGGGGGCTATGGCTACACCTTC | CASSLAKGGYGYTF
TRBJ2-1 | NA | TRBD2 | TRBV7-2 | TGTGCCAGCAGCCGCGTAGCGGGGACCTACAATGAGCAGTTCTTC | CASSRVAGTYNEQFF
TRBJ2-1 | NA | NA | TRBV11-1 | TGTGCCAGCAGCTTAGCCCAATACAATGAGCAGTTCTTC | CASSLAQYNEQFF
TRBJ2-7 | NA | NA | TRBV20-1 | TGCAGTGCTAGGGACAGCTACGAGCAGTACTTC | CSARDSYEQYF
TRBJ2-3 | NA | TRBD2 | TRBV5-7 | TGTGCCAGCAGCTCCCGACTAGCGGGAGGGCATTCAAAAGATACGCAGTATTTT | CASSSRLAGGHSKDTQYF
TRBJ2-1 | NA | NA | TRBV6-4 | TGTGCCAGCAGTGACACTTACCTTTCAGAGCAGTTCTTC | CASSDTYLSEQFF
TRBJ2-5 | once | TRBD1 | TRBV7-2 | TGTGCCAGCAATGTCGACAGGGCCGGGTACCAAGAGACCCAGTACTTC | CASNVDRAGYQETQYF
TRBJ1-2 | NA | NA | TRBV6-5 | TGTGCCAGCAGTTTAAGCCAAGCTAACTATGGCTACACCTTC | CASSLSQANYGYTF
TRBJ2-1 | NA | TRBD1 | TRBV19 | TGTGCCAGTAGTTTCACAGGGGTGTACAATGAGCAGTTCTTC | CASSFTGVYNEQFF
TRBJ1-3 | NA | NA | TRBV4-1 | TGCGCCAGCAGCCAAGTAGGGTCGGGAAACACCATATATTTT | CASSQVGSGNTIYF
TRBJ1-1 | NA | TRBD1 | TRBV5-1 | TGCGCCAGCAGCTCCACAGGGGGATGGAGCACTGAAGCTTTCTTT | CASSSTGGWSTEAFF
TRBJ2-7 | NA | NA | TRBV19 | TGTGCCAGCCGCCGGGGGCCAATCTCCTACGAGCAGTACTTC | CASRRGPISYEQYF
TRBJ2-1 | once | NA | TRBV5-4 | TGTGCCAGCAGCTTGTGGCGGTACAATGAGCAGTTCTTC | CASSLWRYNEQFF
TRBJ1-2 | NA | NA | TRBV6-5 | TGTGCCAGCAGACAAAGAGAGTATGGCTACACCTTC | CASRQREYGYTF
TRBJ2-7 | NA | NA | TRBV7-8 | TGTGCCAGCAGCTTAGCGGGGCGCTCCTACGAGCAGTACTTC | CASSLAGRSYEQYF
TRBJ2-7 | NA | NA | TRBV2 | TGTGCCAGCAGTGGGGGGACATCCTACGAGCAGTACTTC | CASSGGTSYEQYF
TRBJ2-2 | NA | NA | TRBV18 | TGTGCCAGCTCACCTTCCTCCGGGGAGCTGTTTTTT | CASSPSSGELFF
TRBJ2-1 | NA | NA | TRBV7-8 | TGTGCCAGCAGCACCCTGGGCGTCCGGGACAATGAGCAGTTCTTC | CASSTLGVRDNEQFF
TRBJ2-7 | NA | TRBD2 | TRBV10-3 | TGTGCCATCAGCGGGACTAGCGGGAACGAGCAGTACTTC | CAISGTSGNEQYF
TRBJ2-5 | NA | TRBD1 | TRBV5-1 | TGCGCCACCTCACGGGACAGGGGGATTGGAGAGACCCAGTACTTC | CATSRDRGIGETQYF
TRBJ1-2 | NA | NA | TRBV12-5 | TGTGCTAGTGGTTTGATGGAAACGGGGGGGGAGTATGGCTACACCTTC | CASGLMETGGEYGYTF
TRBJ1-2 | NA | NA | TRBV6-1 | TGTGCCACCGCCGAAGGGGGGGATGGCTACACCTTC | CATAEGGDGYTF
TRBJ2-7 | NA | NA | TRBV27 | TGTGCCAGCAGCGGATTGGACCAGGGCGAGCAGTACTTC | CASSGLDQGEQYF
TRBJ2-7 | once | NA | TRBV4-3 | TGCGCCAGCAGCCAAGTAGAAGGTACGGCCTACGAGCAGTACTTC | CASSQVEGTAYEQYF
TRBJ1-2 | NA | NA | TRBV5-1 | TGCGCCAGCAGCTTCCAGGGGAACTATGGCTACACCTTC | CASSFQGNYGYTF
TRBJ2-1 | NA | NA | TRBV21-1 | TGTGCCAGCAGCACCACTTTGAGGGGGGGTACCTACAATGAGCAGTTCTTC | CASSTTLRGGTYNEQFF
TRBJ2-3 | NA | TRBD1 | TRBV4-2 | TGTGCCAGCAGCCCACCGGGACAGGGGGCTGATACGCAGTATTTT | CASSPPGQGADTQYF
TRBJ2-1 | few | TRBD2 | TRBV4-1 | TGCGCCAGCAGCCACGCGACTAGCGGGAGGGCCTGGAATGAGCAGTTCTTC | CASSHATSGRAWNEQFF
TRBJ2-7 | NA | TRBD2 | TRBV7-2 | TGTGCCAGCAGCCCCGAGGTAGGACTAGCGGATTTCTACGAGCAGTACTTC | CASSPEVGLADFYEQYF
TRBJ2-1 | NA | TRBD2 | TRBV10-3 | TGTGCCATCAGTCCGCTAGCGGGGCGCAACAATGAGCAGTTCTTC | CAISPLAGRNNEQFF
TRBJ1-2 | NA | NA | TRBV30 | TGTGCCTGGAAAGAGGACGGGTTCTATGGCTACACCTTC | CAWKEDGFYGYTF
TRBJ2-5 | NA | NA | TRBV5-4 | TGTGCCAGCAGCTTGGCTGGGGAGACCCAGTACTTC | CASSLAGETQYF
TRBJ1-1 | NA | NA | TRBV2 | TGTGCCAGCAGCGTTATCAGGGGACTCACTGAAGCTTTCTTT | CASSVIRGLTEAFF
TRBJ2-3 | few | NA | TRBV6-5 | TGTGCCAGCAGTTACTCGATAGATTTATGGGCAGATACGCAGTATTTT | CASSYSIDLWADTQYF
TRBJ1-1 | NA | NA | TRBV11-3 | TGTGCCAGCAGCTTAGAGTACACTGAAGCTTTCTTT | CASSLEYTEAFF
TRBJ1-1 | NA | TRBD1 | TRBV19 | TGTGCCAGTAGCAGGGTCGGAAGACAGGGTGGGAACACTGAAGCTTTCTTT | CASSRVGRQGGNTEAFF
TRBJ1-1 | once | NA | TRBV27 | TGTGCCAGCAGGCCCGCGTCCGGGACTGAAGCTTTCTTT | CASRPASGTEAFF
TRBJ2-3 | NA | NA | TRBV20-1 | TGCAGTGTCTCTGACGCGGATACGCAGTATTTT | CSVSDADTQYF
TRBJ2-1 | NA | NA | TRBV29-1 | TGCAGCGTCGTTGCGGGACGGAAGCAGTTCTTC | CSVVAGRKQFF